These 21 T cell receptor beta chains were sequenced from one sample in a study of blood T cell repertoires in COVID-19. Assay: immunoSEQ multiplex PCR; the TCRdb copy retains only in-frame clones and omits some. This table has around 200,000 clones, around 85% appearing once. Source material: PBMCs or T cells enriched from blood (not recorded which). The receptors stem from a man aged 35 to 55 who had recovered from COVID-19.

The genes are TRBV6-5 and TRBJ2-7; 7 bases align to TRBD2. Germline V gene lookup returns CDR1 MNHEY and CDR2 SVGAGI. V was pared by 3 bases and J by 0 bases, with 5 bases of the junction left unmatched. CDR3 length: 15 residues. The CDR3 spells CASSYASGTSYEQYF. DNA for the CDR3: TGTGCCAGCAGTTATGCTAGCGGAACCTCCTACGAGCAGTACTTC.

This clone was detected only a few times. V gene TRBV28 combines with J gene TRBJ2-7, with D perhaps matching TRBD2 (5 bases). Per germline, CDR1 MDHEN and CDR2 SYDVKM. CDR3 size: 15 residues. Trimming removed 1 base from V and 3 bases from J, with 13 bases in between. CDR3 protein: CASSLFAVSGYEQYF. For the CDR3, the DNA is TGTGCCAGCAGTTTATTCGCGGTCAGCGGCTACGAGCAGTACTTC. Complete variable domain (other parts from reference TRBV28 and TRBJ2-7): DVKVTQSSRYLVKRTGEKVFLECVQDMDHENMFWYRQDPGLGLRLIYFSYDVKMKEKGDIPEGYSVSREKKERFSLILESASTNQTSMYLCASSLFAVSGYEQYFGPGTRLTVT.

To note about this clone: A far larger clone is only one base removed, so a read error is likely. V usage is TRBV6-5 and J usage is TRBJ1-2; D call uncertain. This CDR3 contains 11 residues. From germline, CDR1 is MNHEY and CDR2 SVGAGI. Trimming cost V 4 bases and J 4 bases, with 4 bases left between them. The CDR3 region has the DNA TGTGCCAGCAGTTCCAGCTATGGCTACACCTTC. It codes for CASSSSYGYTF.

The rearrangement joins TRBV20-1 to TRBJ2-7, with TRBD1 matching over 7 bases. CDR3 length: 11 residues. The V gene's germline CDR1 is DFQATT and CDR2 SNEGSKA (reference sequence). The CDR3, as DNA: TGCACTACAGGGGAATCCTACGAGCAGTACTTC. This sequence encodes CTTGESYEQYF.

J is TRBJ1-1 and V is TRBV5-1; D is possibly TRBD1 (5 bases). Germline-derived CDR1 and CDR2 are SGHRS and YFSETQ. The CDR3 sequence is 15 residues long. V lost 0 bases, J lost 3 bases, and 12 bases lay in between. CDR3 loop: CASSLGQGGDTEAFF. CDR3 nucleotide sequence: TGCGCCAGCAGCTTGGGCCAGGGTGGCGACACTGAAGCTTTCTTT.

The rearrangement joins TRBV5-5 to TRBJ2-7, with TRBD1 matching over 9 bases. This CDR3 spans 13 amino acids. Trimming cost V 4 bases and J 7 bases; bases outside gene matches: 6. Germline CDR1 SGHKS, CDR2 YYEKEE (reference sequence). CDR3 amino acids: CASSKDRGEEQYF. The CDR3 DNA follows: TGTGCCAGCAGCAAGGACAGGGGAGAAGAGCAGTACTTC.

The DNA of the CDR3 is TGTGCAAGTCGATACGGGACTAGCGGGAGGAAGTACTACGAGCAGTACTTC. This codes for CASRYGTSGRKYYEQYF. This chain connects TRBV12-2 to TRBJ2-7; the table's D call of TRBD2 was not tested on the DNA. TRBV12-2 is noted as a pseudogene. The CDR3 extends over 17 amino acids.

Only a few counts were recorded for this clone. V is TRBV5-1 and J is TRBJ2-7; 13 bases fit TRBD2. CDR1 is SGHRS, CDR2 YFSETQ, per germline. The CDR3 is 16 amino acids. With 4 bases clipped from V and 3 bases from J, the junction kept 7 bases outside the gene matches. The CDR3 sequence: CASSKQLAGGNYEQYF. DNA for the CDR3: TGCGCCAGCAGCAAACAACTAGCGGGAGGGAACTACGAGCAGTACTTC.

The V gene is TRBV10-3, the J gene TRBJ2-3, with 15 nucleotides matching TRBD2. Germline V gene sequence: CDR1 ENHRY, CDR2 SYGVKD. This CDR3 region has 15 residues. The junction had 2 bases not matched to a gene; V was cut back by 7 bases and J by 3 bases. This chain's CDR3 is CAITGTSGRTDTQYF. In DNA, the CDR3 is TGTGCCATCACCGGGACTAGCGGGAGGACAGATACGCAGTATTTT.

The CDR3 DNA follows: TGTGCCAGCAGTCTGTTCGGGAGTGAAGCTTTCTTT. This codes for CASSLFGSEAFF. This rearrangement joins TRBV5-5 to TRBJ1-1; D remains ambiguous. CDR3 length: 12 amino acids. V was pared by 5 bases and J by 7 bases, with 12 bases between. CDR1 is SGHKS and CDR2 is YYEKEE in the germline V gene (reference sequence).

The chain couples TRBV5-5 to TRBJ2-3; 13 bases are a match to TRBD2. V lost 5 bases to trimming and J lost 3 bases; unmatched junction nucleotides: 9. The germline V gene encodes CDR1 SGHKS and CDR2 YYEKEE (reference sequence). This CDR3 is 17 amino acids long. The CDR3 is CASSSRTSGSLTDTQYF. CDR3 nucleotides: TGTGCCAGCAGTTCCCGGACTAGCGGGAGTTTGACAGATACGCAGTATTTT.

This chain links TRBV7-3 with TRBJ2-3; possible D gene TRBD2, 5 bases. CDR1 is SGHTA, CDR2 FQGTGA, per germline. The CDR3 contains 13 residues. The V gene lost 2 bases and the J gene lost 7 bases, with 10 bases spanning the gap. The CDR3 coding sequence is TGTGCCAGCAGCTTAGGTCCCGGGAATACGCAGTATTTT. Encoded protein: CASSLGPGNTQYF.

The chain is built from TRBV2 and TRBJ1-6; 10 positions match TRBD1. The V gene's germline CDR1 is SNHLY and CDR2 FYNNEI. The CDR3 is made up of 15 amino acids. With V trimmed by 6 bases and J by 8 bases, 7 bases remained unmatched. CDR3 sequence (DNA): TGTGCCAGCAGCTTAAGGGACAGGGGAGATTCACCCCTCCACTTT. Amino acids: CASSLRDRGDSPLHF.

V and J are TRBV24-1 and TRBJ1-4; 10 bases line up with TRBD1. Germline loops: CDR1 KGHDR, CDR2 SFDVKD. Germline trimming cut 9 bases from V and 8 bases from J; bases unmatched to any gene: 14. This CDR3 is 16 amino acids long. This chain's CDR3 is CATGGTGVLFWEKLFF. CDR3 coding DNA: TGTGCCACCGGTGGGACAGGGGTGTTGTTTTGGGAAAAACTGTTTTTT.

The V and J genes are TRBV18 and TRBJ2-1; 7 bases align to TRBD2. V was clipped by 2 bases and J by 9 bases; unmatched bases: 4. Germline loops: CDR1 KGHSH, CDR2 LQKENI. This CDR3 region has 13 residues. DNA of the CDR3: TGTGCCAGCTCACCAGGACTAGTAGCTGAGCAGTTCTTC. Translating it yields CASSPGLVAEQFF.

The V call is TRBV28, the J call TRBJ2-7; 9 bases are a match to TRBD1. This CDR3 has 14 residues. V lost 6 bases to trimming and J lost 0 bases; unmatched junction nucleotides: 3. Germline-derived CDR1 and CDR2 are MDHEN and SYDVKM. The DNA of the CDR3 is TGTGCCAGCAGGTTGACAGGGGGCTCCTACGAGCAGTACTTC. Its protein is CASRLTGGSYEQYF.

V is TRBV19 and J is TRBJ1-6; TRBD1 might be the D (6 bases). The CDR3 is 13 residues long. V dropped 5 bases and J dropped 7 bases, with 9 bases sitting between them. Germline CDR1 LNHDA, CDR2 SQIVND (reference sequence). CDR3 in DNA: TGTGCCAGTAGTCCGCAGGGGAATTCACCCCTCCACTTT. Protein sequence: CASSPQGNSPLHF. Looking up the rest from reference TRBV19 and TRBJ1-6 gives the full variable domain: DGGITQSPKYLFRKEGQNVTLSCEQNLNHDAMYWYRQDPGQGLRLIYYSQIVNDFQKGDIAEGYSVSREKKESFPLTVTSAQKNPTAFYLCASSPQGNSPLHFGNGTRLTVT.

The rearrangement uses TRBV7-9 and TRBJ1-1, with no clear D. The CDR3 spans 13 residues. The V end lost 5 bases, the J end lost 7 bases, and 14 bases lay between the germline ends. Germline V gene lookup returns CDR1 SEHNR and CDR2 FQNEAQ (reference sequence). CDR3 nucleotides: TGTGCCAGCAGCCCCGGGAGCAAGGGTGAAGCTTTCTTT. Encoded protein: CASSPGSKGEAFF.

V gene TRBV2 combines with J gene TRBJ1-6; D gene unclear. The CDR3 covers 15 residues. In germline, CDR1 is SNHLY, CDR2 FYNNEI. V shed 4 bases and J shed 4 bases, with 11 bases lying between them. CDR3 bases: TGTGCCAGCAGTGTGGAAACTACGTATAATTCACCCCTCCACTTT. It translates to CASSVETTYNSPLHF.

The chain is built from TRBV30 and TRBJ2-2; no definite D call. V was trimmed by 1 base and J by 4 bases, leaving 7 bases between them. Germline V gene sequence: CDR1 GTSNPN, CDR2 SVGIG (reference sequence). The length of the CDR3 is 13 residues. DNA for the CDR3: TGTGCCTGGAGTGAGAGAACCACCGGGGAGCTGTTTTTT. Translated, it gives CAWSERTTGELFF.

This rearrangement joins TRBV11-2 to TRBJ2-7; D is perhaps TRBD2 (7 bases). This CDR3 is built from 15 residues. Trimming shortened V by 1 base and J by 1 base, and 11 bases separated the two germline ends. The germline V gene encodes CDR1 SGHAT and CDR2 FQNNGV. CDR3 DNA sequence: TGTGCCAGCAGCTTAGCGGGGGGCGGTTCCTACGAGCAGTACTTC. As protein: CASSLAGGGSYEQYF.